These 12 T cell receptor beta chains were all obtained from the same sample, sequenced in a study of T cell responses to AZD1222 COVID-19 vaccine. Generated by immunoSEQ multiplex PCR, the TCRdb table keeps only in-frame clones and is missing some. Here the sample spans over 150,000 clones, approximately 90% being singletons. The starting material was peripheral blood, obtained on day 0 of MenACWY control vaccination. The source of these receptors is an adult in good health.

Only one count was recorded for this clone. V is TRBV29-1 and J is TRBJ2-7; TRBD2 matches 13 bases. CDR3 length equals 14 residues. Germline CDR1 and CDR2: SQVTM and ANQGSEA. J lost 4 bases, V lost 4 bases, and 4 bases had no gene match. CDR3 DNA sequence: TGCAGCGTTGCCGGGACTAGCGGGACGTACGAGCAGTACTTC. It encodes CSVAGTSGTYEQYF.

This chain joins TRBV10-3 and TRBJ1-5; 7 bases are shared with TRBD1. V was clipped by 8 bases and J by 4 bases; unmatched bases: 11. This CDR3 has 15 residues. Germline CDR1 reads ENHRY; CDR2 reads SYGVKD. In DNA, the CDR3 is TGTGCCATCGGGACGGGACAGCCCCTAAATCAGCCCCAGCATTTT. This codes for CAIGTGQPLNQPQHF.

The V and J genes are TRBV11-2 and TRBJ2-7; the D is unclear. Germline values: CDR1 SGHAT, CDR2 FQNNGV. The CDR3 is made up of 13 amino acids. Deletions cut 1 base from V and 7 bases from J, with 11 bases between. For the CDR3, the DNA is TGTGCCAGCAGCTTAGTGGGCCAAAGGGAGCAGTACTTC. This sequence encodes CASSLVGQREQYF.

The chain couples TRBV5-4 to TRBJ2-3; 10 bases fit TRBD2. The V segment lost 5 bases and the J segment 5 bases; nucleotides outside the gene matches: 5. CDR1 is SGHNT and CDR2 is YYREEE in the germline V gene (reference sequence). The CDR3 spans 14 residues. As DNA, the CDR3 is TGTGCCAGCAGGTTAGCGGGAGGAGGAGATACGCAGTATTTT. Translation gives CASRLAGGGDTQYF.

The chain couples TRBV15 to TRBJ1-1; D perhaps matches TRBD1 (6 bases). Germline V gene data show CDR1 as LNHNV and CDR2 as YYDKDF (reference sequence). Trimming stripped 3 bases from V and 11 bases from J, with 16 bases between. The length of the CDR3 is 13 residues. The CDR3 coding sequence is TGTGCCACCAGCAGGGAGATTCAGGGGTGGGCTTTCTTT. Amino acids: CATSREIQGWAFF.

The V gene is TRBV7-6, the J gene TRBJ2-3, with 8 bases fitting TRBD2. V shed 5 bases and J 4 bases; nucleotides not matched to a gene: 5. The germline gives CDR1 SGHVS, CDR2 FNYEAQ. This CDR3 is 14 amino acids long. The CDR3 DNA is TGTGCCAGCAGCCAAGCGGGAGAATCAGATACGCAGTATTTT. It specifies CASSQAGESDTQYF.

The chain employs TRBV28 and TRBJ1-5; 7 nucleotides match TRBD1. The J segment lost 9 bases and the V segment lost 5 bases, leaving 4 bases of the junction unmatched. The CDR3 covers 12 residues. Germline CDR1 and CDR2: MDHEN and SYDVKM. The CDR3 DNA follows: TGTGCCAGCAGTACTTCAGGGGGGCCCCAGCATTTT. Translating gives CASSTSGGPQHF.

This chain uses TRBV18 with TRBJ1-1; tentatively, D is TRBD1 (5 bases). V lost 3 bases to trimming and J lost 2 bases, with 10 bases between them. The CDR3 is 14 amino acids. The germline CDR1 and CDR2 sequences are KGHSH and LQKENI. The CDR3 DNA follows: TGTGCCAGCTCACCCGGGACCACAAACACTGAAGCTTTCTTT. This gives the protein CASSPGTTNTEAFF.

This clone was found once. The chain uses TRBV5-1 and TRBJ2-7; 8 nucleotides agree with TRBD1. CDR3 length: 14 residues. Germline V gene lookup returns CDR1 SGHRS and CDR2 YFSETQ. V dropped 4 bases and J dropped 1; count of bases not matched to a gene: 4. This chain's CDR3 is CASSPDRGSYEQYF. The CDR3 coding sequence is TGCGCCAGCAGCCCCGACAGGGGTTCCTACGAGCAGTACTTC. The entire variable domain, with the rest obtained from reference TRBV5-1 and TRBJ2-7, is as follows: KAGVTQTPRYLIKTRGQQVTLSCSPISGHRSVSWYQQTPGQGLQFLFEYFSETQRNKGNFPGRFSGRQFSNSRSEMNVSTLELGDSALYLCASSPDRGSYEQYFGPGTRLTVT.

The J gene is TRBJ2-1, the V gene TRBV19, with D hard to call. V was shortened by 2 bases and J by 6 bases, with 17 bases between the two germline ends. CDR3 length: 16 residues. The V gene's germline CDR1 is LNHDA and CDR2 SQIVND (reference sequence). CDR3 sequence (DNA): TGTGCCAGTAGTATATCCGGCCAGGACCGTAGCAATGAGCAGTTCTTC. Protein: CASSISGQDRSNEQFF.

This clone was observed once. V usage is TRBV19 and J usage is TRBJ2-3, with TRBD2 matching over 9 bases. Trimming removed 3 bases from V and 4 bases from J; junction bases left unmatched: 5. Germline V lookup: CDR1 LNHDA, CDR2 SQIVND (reference sequence). This CDR3 is built from 15 residues. CDR3 residues: CASSMLIAGADTQYF. Here the CDR3 DNA reads TGTGCCAGTAGTATGTTGATAGCGGGGGCAGATACGCAGTATTTT. The whole variable domain, remainder taken from reference TRBV19 and TRBJ2-3, is DGGITQSPKYLFRKEGQNVTLSCEQNLNHDAMYWYRQDPGQGLRLIYYSQIVNDFQKGDIAEGYSVSREKKESFPLTVTSAQKNPTAFYLCASSMLIAGADTQYFGPGTRLTVL.

This chain uses TRBV7-2 with TRBJ1-6; D not certain. The CDR3 totals 11 residues. Trimming left V 2 bases short and J 7 bases short, with 0 bases between. The germline V gene has CDR1 SGHTA and CDR2 FQGNSA. The CDR3 loop reads CASSLNSPLHF. DNA of the CDR3: TGTGCCAGCAGCTTAAATTCACCCCTCCACTTT. Drawing the rest from reference TRBV7-2 and TRBJ1-6, the complete variable domain is GAGVSQSPSNKVTEKGKDVELRCDPISGHTALYWYRQSLGQGLEFLIYFQGNSAPDKSGLPSDRFSAERTGGSVSTLTIQRTQQEDSAVYLCASSLNSPLHFGNGTRLTVT.